One and the same sample provided the 2 T cell receptor beta chains below, sequenced in a study of blood T cells in healthy people across ages. It was with a sample-barcoded 5' primer and a J-beta primer mix that a second PCR of roughly 6 to 11 cycles was run. A single record per CDR3 protein comes from TCRdb applying MiXCR to the 5' RACE reads. This sample has about 1.8 million distinct CDR3 sequences, with about 50% found just once. Sequenced material: blood. These receptors were taken from a woman between 35 and 50 years old in good health.

The sample holds a few counts of this clonotype. This chain joins TRBV20-1 and TRBJ2-5, with TRBD2 matching 7 bases. The trim removed 4 bases at V and 1 base at J, leaving 12 bases unmatched. The CDR3 totals 16 residues. Germline CDR1 and CDR2: DFQATT and SNEGSKA (reference sequence). In nucleotides, the CDR3 is TGCAGTGCTACCCGGGGGAGCGGGGATCCCCAAGAGACCCAGTACTTC. As protein: CSATRGSGDPQETQYF.

This clonotype was seen a few times. The chain recombines TRBV12-3 or TRBV12-4 with TRBJ2-7, with a tentative D call TRBD1 (5 bases). The CDR3 length is 13 residues. V gave up 3 bases and J gave up 6 bases, with 12 bases separating them. The CDR3 DNA sequence: TGTGCCAGCAGTTTGGGGCCGAGTGGCGAGCAGTACTTC. This codes for CASSLGPSGEQYF.